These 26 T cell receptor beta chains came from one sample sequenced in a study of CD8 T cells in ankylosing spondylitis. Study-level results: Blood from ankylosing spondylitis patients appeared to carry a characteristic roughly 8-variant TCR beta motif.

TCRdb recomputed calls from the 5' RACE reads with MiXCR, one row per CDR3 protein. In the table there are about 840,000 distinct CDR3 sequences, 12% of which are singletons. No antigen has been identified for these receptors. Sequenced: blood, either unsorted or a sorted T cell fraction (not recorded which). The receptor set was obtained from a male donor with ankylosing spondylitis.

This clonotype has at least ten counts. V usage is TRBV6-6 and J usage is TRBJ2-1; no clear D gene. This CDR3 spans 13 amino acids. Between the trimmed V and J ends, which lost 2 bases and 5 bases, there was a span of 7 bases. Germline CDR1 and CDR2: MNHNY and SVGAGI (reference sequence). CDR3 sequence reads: CASSYPNHNEQFF. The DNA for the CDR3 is TGTGCCAGCAGTTACCCTAATCACAATGAGCAGTTCTTC.

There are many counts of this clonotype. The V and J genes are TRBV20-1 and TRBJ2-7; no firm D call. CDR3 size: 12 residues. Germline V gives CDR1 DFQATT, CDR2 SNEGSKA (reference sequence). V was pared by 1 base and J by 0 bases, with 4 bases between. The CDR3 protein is CSARGRSYEQYF. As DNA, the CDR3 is TGCAGTGCTAGAGGCCGCTCCTACGAGCAGTACTTC.

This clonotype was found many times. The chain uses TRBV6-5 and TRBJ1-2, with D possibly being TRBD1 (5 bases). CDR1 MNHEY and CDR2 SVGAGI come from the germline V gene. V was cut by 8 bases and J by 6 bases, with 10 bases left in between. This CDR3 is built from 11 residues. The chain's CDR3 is CASGTWDGYTF. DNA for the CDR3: TGTGCCAGCGGGACCTGGGATGGCTACACCTTC.

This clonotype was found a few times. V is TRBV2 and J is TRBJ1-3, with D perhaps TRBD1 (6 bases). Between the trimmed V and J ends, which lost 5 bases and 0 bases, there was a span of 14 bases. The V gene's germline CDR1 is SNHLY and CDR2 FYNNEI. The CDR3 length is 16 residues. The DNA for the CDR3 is TGTGCCAGCAGTCCTTTGACAGGAAGCTCTGGAAACACCATATATTTT. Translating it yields CASSPLTGSSGNTIYF.

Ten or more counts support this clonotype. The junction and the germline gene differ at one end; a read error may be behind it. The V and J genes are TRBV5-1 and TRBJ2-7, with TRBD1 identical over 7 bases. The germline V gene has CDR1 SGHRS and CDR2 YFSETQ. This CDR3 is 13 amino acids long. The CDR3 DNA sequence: TGTGCCAGCAGCCGGGACAGATACTACGAGCAGTACTTC. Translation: CASSRDRYYEQYF.

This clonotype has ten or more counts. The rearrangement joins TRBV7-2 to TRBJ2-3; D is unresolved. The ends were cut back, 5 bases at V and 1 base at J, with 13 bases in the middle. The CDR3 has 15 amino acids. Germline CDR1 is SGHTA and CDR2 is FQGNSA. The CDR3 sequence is CASSRATGRTDTQYF. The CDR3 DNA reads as TGTGCCAGCAGCCGGGCCACGGGCCGCACAGATACGCAGTATTTT.

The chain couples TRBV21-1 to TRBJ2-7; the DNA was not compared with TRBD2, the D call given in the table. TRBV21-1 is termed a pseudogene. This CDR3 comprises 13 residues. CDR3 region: CASEGRPAYEQYF. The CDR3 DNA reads TGTGCCAGCGAGGGACGGCCCGCCTACGAGCAGTACTTC.

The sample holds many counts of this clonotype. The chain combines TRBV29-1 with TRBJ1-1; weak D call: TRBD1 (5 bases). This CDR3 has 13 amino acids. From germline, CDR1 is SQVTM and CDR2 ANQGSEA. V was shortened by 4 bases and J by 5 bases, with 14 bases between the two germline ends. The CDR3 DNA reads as TGCAGCGTTGGAGGGACGCTCAAAACTGAAGCTTTCTTT. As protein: CSVGGTLKTEAFF.

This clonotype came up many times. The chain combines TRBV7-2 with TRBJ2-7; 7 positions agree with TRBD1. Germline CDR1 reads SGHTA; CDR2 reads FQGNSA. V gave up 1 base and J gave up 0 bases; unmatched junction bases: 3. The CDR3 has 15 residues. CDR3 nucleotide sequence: TGTGCCAGCAGCTTAGGGGGACAGACCTCCTACGAGCAGTACTTC. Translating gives CASSLGGQTSYEQYF.

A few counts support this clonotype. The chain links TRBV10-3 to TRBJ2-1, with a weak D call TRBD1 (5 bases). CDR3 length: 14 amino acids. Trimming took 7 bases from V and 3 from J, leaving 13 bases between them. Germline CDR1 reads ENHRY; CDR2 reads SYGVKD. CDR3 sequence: CAINPGYLYNEQFF. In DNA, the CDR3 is TGTGCCATCAACCCAGGGTATCTCTACAATGAGCAGTTCTTC.

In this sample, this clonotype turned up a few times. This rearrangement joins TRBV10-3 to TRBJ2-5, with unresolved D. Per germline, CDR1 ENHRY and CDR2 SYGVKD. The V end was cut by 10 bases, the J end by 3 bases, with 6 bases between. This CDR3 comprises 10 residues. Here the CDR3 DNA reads TGTGCCACGACTGAAGAGACCCAGTACTTC. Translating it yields CATTEETQYF.

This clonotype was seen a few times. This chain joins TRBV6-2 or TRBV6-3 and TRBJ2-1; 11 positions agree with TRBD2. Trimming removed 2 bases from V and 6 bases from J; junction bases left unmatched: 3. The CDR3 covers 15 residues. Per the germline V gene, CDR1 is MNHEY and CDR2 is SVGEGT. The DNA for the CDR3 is TGTGCCAGCAGTTACCTAGGACTAGCGGGCAATGAGCAGTTCTTC. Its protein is CASSYLGLAGNEQFF.

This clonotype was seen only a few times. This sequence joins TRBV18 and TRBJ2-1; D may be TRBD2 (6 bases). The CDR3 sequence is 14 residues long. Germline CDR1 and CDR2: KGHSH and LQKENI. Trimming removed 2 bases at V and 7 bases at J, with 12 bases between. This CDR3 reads CASSPASVGNEQFF. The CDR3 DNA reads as TGTGCCAGCTCACCAGCTAGCGTGGGGAATGAGCAGTTCTTC.

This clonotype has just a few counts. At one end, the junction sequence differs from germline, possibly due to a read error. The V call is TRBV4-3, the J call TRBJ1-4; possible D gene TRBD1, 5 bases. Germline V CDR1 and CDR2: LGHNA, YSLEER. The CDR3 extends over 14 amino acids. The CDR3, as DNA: TGCGCCAGCAGCAAAGACAGCCGGAATGAAAAACTGTTTTTT. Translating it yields CASSKDSRNEKLFF.

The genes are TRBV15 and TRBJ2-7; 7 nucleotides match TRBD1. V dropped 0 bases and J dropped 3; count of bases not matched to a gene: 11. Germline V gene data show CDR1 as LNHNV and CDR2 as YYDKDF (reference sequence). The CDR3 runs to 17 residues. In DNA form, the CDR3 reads TGTGCCACCAGCAGAGATCGAGATATCGCAGGGGGCTACGAGCAGTACTTC. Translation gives CATSRDRDIAGGYEQYF.

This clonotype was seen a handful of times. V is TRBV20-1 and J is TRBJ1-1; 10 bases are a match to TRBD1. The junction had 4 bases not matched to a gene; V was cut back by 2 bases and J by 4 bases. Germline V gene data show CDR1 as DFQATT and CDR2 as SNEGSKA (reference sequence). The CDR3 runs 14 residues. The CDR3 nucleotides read TGCAGTGCTAGACCGGGACAGGGGTCCACTGAAGCTTTCTTT. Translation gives CSARPGQGSTEAFF.

CDR3 region: CSARGLSGGSTDTQYF. CDR3 nucleotide sequence: TGCAGTGCTAGAGGGCTTAGCGGGGGGAGCACAGATACGCAGTATTTT. This rearrangement joins TRBV20-1 to TRBJ2-3; 10 bases are shared with TRBD2. Trimming removed 1 base from V and 0 bases from J; junction bases left unmatched: 4. This CDR3 is built from 16 residues. CDR1 is DFQATT and CDR2 is SNEGSKA in the germline V gene (reference sequence).

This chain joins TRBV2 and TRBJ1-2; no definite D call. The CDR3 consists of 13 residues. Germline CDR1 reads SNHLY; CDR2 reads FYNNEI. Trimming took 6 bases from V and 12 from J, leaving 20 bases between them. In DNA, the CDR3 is TGTGCCAGCAGGGAGGAGCTCTTTGTTGGTGACACCTTC. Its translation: CASREELFVGDTF.

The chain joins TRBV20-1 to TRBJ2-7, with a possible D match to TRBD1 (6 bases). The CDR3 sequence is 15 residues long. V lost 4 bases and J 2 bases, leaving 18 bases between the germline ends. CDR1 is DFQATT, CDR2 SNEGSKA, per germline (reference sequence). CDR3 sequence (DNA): TGCAGTGCTAATTCCCACGGGACAATAGCCTACGAGCAGTACTTC. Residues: CSANSHGTIAYEQYF.

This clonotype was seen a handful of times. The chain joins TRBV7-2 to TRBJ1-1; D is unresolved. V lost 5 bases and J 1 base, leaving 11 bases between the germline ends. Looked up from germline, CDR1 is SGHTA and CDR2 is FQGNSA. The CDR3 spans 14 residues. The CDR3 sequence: CASSLMKGNTEAFF. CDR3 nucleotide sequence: TGTGCCAGCAGCCTCATGAAGGGGAACACTGAAGCTTTCTTT.

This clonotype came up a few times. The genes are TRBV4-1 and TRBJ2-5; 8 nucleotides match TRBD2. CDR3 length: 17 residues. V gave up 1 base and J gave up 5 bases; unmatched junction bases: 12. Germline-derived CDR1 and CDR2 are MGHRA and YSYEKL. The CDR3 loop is CASSQGQLERGMETQYF. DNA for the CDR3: TGCGCCAGCAGCCAAGGTCAACTCGAGCGGGGGATGGAGACCCAGTACTTC.

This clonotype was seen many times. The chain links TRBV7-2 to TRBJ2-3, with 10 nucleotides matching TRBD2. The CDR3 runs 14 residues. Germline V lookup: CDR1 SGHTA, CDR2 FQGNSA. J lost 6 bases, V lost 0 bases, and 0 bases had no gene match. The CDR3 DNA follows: TGTGCCAGCAGCTTAGCGGGACTAGCGGATACGCAGTATTTT. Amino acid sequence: CASSLAGLADTQYF.

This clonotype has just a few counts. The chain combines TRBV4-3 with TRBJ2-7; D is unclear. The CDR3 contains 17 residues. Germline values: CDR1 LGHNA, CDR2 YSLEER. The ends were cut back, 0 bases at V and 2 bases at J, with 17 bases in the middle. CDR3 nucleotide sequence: TGCGCCAGCAGCCAAGATTCAGGCGCCCCCGGACCCTACGAGCAGTACTTC. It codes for CASSQDSGAPGPYEQYF.

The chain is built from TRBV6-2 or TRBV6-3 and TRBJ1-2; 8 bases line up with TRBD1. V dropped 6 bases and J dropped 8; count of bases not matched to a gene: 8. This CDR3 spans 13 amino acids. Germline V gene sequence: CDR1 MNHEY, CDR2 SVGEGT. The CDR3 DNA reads TGTGCCAGCAGGGCCGGGACAGGAAGAGGCTACACCTTC. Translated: CASRAGTGRGYTF.

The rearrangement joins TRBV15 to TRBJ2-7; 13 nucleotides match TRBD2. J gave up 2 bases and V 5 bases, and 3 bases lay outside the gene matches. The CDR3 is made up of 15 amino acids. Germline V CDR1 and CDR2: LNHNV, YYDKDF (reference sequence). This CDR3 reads CATSRGLAGAYEQYF. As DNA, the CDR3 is TGTGCCACCAGCCGCGGACTAGCGGGGGCCTACGAGCAGTACTTC.

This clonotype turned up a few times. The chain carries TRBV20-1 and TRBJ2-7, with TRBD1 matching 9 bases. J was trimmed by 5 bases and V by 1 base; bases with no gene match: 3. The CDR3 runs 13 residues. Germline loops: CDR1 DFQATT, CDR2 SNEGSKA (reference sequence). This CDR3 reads CSARVTGGHEQYF. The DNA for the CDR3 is TGCAGTGCTAGAGTTACAGGGGGCCACGAGCAGTACTTC.